The clone carrying this T cell receptor (beta chain) was seen a few times. Its antigen is currently unknown. The entry originates in a study of T-cell memory formation after mild COVID-19. TCRdb itself ran the 5' RACE reads through MiXCR, one entry per CDR3 protein. This sample carries tens of thousands of distinct CDR3 sequences, more than 8% of them seen once, and the ten largest clones take approximately 1.2%. Study conclusions and caveats: Clones contracting day 15 to 85 were balanced CD4/CD8; later expanders leaned CD4+. Pre-infection memory carried some responding clones, suggesting that cross-reactive memory joined.

Sequencing input: PBMCs or a T cell subset sorted from them (not recorded which). The sequence was collected from a man younger than 35 who had mild COVID-19 (a few samples of this study predate the infection). Cell type and time point are not known.

CDR3 nucleotides: TGCGCCAGCAGCCGAACATCCGCCGGGACAGCCCCACCGAACTCTGGAAACACCATATATTTT. Encoded protein: CASSRTSAGTAPPNSGNTIYF. The V gene is TRBV4-3, the J gene TRBJ1-3, with 7 positions matching TRBD1. The V and J ends lost 4 bases and 0 bases, in that order; junction bases with no gene match: 21. The germline V gene encodes CDR1 LGHNA and CDR2 YSLEER. The CDR3 length is 21 residues.